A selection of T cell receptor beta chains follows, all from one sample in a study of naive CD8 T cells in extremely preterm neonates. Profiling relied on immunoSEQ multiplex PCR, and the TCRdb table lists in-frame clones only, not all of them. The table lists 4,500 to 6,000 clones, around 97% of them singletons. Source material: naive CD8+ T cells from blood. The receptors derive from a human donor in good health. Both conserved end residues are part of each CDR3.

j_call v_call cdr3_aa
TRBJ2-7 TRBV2 CASSERQNYEQYF
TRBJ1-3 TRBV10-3 CAISGGQGATRNTIYF
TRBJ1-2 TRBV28 CAHGTMEQPYGYTF
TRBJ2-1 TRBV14 CASSQGRATEQFF
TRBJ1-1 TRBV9 CASSPRGTEAFF
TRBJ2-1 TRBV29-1 CSVDGSGGVDEQFF
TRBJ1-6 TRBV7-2 CASSWPSAYNSPLHF
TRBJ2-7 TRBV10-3 CAITDRSSYEQYF
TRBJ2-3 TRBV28 CASSSPPDTQYF
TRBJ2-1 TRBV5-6 CASSQGLVEQFF
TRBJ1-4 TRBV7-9 CASSSPKQGLYEKLFF
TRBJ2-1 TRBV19 CASSISLTTGEQFF
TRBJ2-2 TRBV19 CASSIFSTNTGELFF
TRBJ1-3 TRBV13 CASSRGKAGNTIYF
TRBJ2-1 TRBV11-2 CASSSGSNEQFF
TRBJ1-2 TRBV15 CATSRMGGTGQEGYTF
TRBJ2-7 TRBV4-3 CASSQDRNNAYEQYF
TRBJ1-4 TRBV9 CASSPGGATNEKLFF
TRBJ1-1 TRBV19 CASSIVGLGAYTEAFF
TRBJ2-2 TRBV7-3 CASSLYSSGRAGELFF
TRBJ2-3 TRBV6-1 CASSVQQGIRTDTQYF
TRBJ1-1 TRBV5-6 CASSPGTGRAFF
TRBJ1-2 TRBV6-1 CASSRVPQGADGYTF
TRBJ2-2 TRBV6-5 CASSYPGTSPPRELFF
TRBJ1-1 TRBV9 CASSPRDRGLSNTEAFF
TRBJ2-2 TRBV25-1 CASSPQLGEAGELFF
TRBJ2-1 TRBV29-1 CSTPSQGQVYNEQFF
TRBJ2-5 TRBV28 CASSSLAGGIQETQYF
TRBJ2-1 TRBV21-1 CASRSHRGRLAGEGIYNEQFF
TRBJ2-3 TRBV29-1 CSEGGTARTDTQYF
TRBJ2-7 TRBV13 CASSLGVAGEQYF
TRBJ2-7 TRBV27 CASSLGTNYEQYF
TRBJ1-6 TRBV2 CASSEAGQNNSPLHF
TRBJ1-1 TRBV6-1 CASSPRRTGWEAFF
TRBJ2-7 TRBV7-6 CASSDSGRASYEQYF
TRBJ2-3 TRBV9 CASSVRGSSTDTQYF
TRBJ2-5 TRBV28 CASSFLAEKETQYF
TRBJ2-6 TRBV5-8 CASSLAPREVTRGANVLTF
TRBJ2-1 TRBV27 CASDPGQGKFF
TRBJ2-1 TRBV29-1 CSVEYTPQGNEQFF
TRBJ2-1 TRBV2 CASLTGKYGNEQFF
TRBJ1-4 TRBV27 CASSDRTGPPNEKLFF
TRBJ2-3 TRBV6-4 CASSETPTGGGTDTQYF
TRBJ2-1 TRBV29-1 CSAETSRQYNEQFF
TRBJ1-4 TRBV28 CASSLDPRGEKLFF
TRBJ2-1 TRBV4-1 CASSQDRGAGNEQFF
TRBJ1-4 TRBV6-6 CASSQGVRSEKLFF
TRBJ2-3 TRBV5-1 CASSLEERESTDTQYF
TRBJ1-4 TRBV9 CASSSERGFSEKLFF
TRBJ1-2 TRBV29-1 CSVVLDSNYGYTF
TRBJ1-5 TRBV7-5 CVRSFSQGIVQPQHF
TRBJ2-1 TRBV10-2 CASGTGGEQFF
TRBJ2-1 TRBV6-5 CASSYSQGYNEQFF
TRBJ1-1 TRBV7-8 CASSLSHVANMNTEAFF
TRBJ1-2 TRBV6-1 CASSPPTANYGYTF